This TCR beta chain originates from a study of T cell responses to AZD1222 COVID-19 vaccine. Study observations and caveats: Only a handful of people who got AZD1222 tested seropositive at baseline. Close to half of all spike-specific TCRs reportedly target regions of the variants that are unmutated.

Data came from immunoSEQ multiplex PCR; TCRdb stores just in-frame clones and leaves some out. The sample lists some 150,000 clones, about 91% occurring once. A note on this clone: The antigen remains unidentified.

Germline V gives CDR1 MNHEY, CDR2 SMNVEV (reference sequence). V shed 7 bases and J shed 8 bases, with 17 bases lying between them. CDR3 size: 13 residues. This sequence joins TRBV27 and TRBJ1-2; weak D call: TRBD1 (6 bases). This receptor was identified in an adult in good health. The sequencing here drew on peripheral blood, taken on day 0 of AZD1222 vaccination. The CDR3 region is CASTSAGALGYTF. CDR3 in DNA: TGTGCCAGCACCAGCGCAGGGGCCTTGGGCTACACCTTC.